This T cell receptor beta chain derives from a study of shared clonotypes between healthy human individuals. Sequencing was at deep level. Researchers divided each subset's genomic DNA evenly across several immunoSEQ plates. Profiling relied on immunoSEQ multiplex PCR, and the TCRdb table lists in-frame clones only, not all of them. The sample yields millions of clones, about 95% seen once. Naive CD8 populations comprised CD45RO-negative cells positively selected for CCR7, excluding terminally differentiated effector memory CD45RA+ cells. The sequence was obtained from a man between 18 and 35 years old in good health. Sequencing was performed on naive CD8+ T cells sorted from blood.

The CDR3 DNA follows: TGTGCCAGCAGTGAACATGACAGGGCTACCTACGAGCAGTACTTC. Encoded protein: CASSEHDRATYEQYF. The rearrangement joins TRBV6-1 to TRBJ2-7; 7 positions agree with TRBD1. Germline CDR1 and CDR2: MNHNS and SASEGT. The ends lost 2 bases at V and 2 bases at J; junction bases unmatched: 6. The length of the CDR3 is 15 residues.